The entry below describes one T cell receptor beta chain. Its antigen is not known. Trimming removed 5 bases at V and 2 bases at J, with 14 bases between. CDR1 is LNHDA and CDR2 is SQIVND in the germline V gene (reference sequence). The CDR3 spans 15 residues. This sample is drawn from a study of T cells in Graves' hyperthyroidism and ophthalmopathy. Study-wide results and caveats: A model of 13 V-J pairs discriminated ophthalmopathy from stable hyperthyroidism. Most thyroid clonotypes expanded above 0.001 appeared in blood too. Ophthalmopathy onset followed model prediction by a median approximately six months.

Amplified regions were TCR beta CDR3 sequences from RNA transcripts. Carried out on the TCR CDR3, a first-round RT-PCR used the HTBI primer set. TCRdb fed the multiplex PCR reads into MiXCR, producing one record per CDR3 protein. Altogether 490,000 or so distinct CDR3 sequences are present, roughly 16% being singletons, with the ten largest covering 25% to 35%. What was sequenced was blood. The clonotype originates from a woman aged 25 to 39 with Graves' ophthalmopathy. The V and J genes are TRBV19 and TRBJ2-3, with D possibly matching TRBD2 (5 bases). The CDR3 loop reads CASSGESLYTDTQYF. Here the CDR3 DNA reads TGTGCCAGTAGTGGGGAGAGCCTTTACACAGATACGCAGTATTTT.